Below, 18 T cell receptor beta chains from the same sample are listed, as sequenced in a study of blood T cell repertoires in COVID-19. Assay used: immunoSEQ multiplex PCR; TCRdb lists only in-frame clones, some missing. The sample has about 60,000 clones, approximately 88% seen once. The material sequenced was peripheral blood. These receptors all stem from a man aged 25 to 45 with COVID-19, enrolled during active disease.

The genes are TRBV7-2 and TRBJ2-2, with unresolved D. The length of the CDR3 is 12 residues. V dropped 6 bases and J dropped 7 bases, with 9 bases sitting between them. The germline V gene has CDR1 SGHTA and CDR2 FQGNSA. CDR3 nucleotide sequence: TGTGCCAGCAGTCTAACCTTCGGGGAGCTGTTTTTT. Protein sequence: CASSLTFGELFF.

V is TRBV5-1 and J is TRBJ2-1, with TRBD2 matching 11 bases. CDR3 length: 18 residues. Germline trimming cut 0 bases from V and 5 bases from J; bases unmatched to any gene: 10. Germline V gene sequence: CDR1 SGHRS, CDR2 YFSETQ. CDR3 in DNA: TGCGCCAGCAGCTTGGAGAGAACTAGCGGGAGCGTTCACAATGAGCAGTTCTTC. Amino acids: CASSLERTSGSVHNEQFF.

The DNA of the CDR3 is TGTGCCAGCAGCTTTTCGGCTAATGAAAAACTGTTTTTT. Protein sequence: CASSFSANEKLFF. V gene TRBV7-8 combines with J gene TRBJ1-4; the D is unclear. CDR3 length: 13 residues. Looked up from germline, CDR1 is SGHVS and CDR2 is FQNEAQ. V gave up 3 bases and J gave up 3 bases, with 5 bases separating them. Combining the CDR3 with reference TRBV7-8 and TRBJ1-4 gives the whole variable domain GAGVSQSPRYKVAKRGQDVALRCDPISGHVSLFWYQQALGQGPEFLTYFQNEAQLDKSGLPSDRFFAERPEGSVSTLKIQRTQQEDSAVYLCASSFSANEKLFFGSGTQLSVL.

This chain links TRBV20-1 with TRBJ1-1; D gene uncertain. Germline V CDR1 and CDR2: DFQATT, SNEGSKA (reference sequence). The CDR3 contains 11 residues. Trimming shortened V by 6 bases and J by 3 bases, and 8 bases separated the two germline ends. Written as DNA, the CDR3 is TGCAGTGCCGAGGTTTACACTGAAGCTTTCTTT. Amino acids: CSAEVYTEAFF.

V is TRBV4-2 and J is TRBJ1-2; tentatively, D is TRBD1 (5 bases). This CDR3 has 15 amino acids. V was trimmed by 4 bases and J by 4 bases, leaving 16 bases between them. Germline V gene lookup returns CDR1 LGHNA and CDR2 YNFKEQ. CDR3 DNA sequence: TGTGCCAGCAGCCCGACAGTTTTGGGGCCCTATGGCTACACCTTC. The encoded protein is CASSPTVLGPYGYTF.

V usage is TRBV6-6 and J usage is TRBJ2-7; 8 bases are shared with TRBD1. V lost 0 bases to trimming and J lost 6 bases; unmatched junction nucleotides: 7. The CDR3 has 15 amino acids. The V gene's germline CDR1 is MNHNY and CDR2 SVGAGI (reference sequence). The CDR3 DNA sequence: TGTGCCAGCAGTTACTCGACGGACAGGGCATCCGAGCAGTACTTC. Translation gives CASSYSTDRASEQYF.

The CDR3 region has the DNA TGTGCCATCAGTGACCGACAGGGCAGCAATCAGCCCCAGCATTTT. Protein product: CAISDRQGSNQPQHF. This rearrangement joins TRBV10-3 to TRBJ1-5; 7 bases agree with TRBD1. This CDR3 has 15 residues. Looked up from germline, CDR1 is ENHRY and CDR2 is SYGVKD. V was pared by 3 bases and J by 1 base, with 3 bases of the junction left unmatched.

This clone was seen once. This sequence joins TRBV6-4 and TRBJ2-1, with D possibly matching TRBD2 (6 bases). Germline lookup yields CDR1 MRHNA and CDR2 SNTAGT. V gave up 4 bases and J gave up 6 bases, with 13 bases separating them. This CDR3 spans 14 amino acids. CDR3 residues: CASSAQMGLNEQFF. For the CDR3, the DNA is TGTGCCAGCAGTGCCCAAATGGGACTCAATGAGCAGTTCTTC.

The V gene is TRBV6-2 or TRBV6-3, the J gene TRBJ2-2; 7 bases agree with TRBD1. The CDR3 spans 15 residues. Germline lookup yields CDR1 MNHEY and CDR2 SVGEGT. After removal of 2 bases from V and 5 bases from J, the junction contained 5 bases not matched to a gene. The CDR3 reads CASSYVDRVTGELFF. The CDR3, as DNA: TGTGCCAGCAGTTACGTTGACAGGGTAACCGGGGAGCTGTTTTTT.

V is TRBV6-2 or TRBV6-3 and J is TRBJ1-1; 9 nucleotides line up with TRBD1. Germline lookup yields CDR1 MNHEY and CDR2 SVGEGT. There are 17 residues in the CDR3. V gave up 2 bases and J gave up 6 bases; unmatched junction bases: 13. CDR3 DNA sequence: TGTGCCAGCAGTTACCGCCTTGAGCGGGACAGGGAACCTGAAGCTTTCTTT. It is translated as CASSYRLERDREPEAFF.

The chain employs TRBV4-3 and TRBJ1-1; the D gene is possibly TRBD1 (5 bases). Trimming removed 0 bases at V and 6 bases at J, with 17 bases between. The CDR3 loop spans 16 amino acids. Per germline, CDR1 LGHNA and CDR2 YSLEER. The DNA for the CDR3 is TGCGCCAGCAGCCAAGACACGGCGGGGGTTCGTTCTGAAGCTTTCTTT. It is translated as CASSQDTAGVRSEAFF.

The CDR3 DNA reads as TGTGCCAGCAGCTTGGCCGGGGCTAGCGGGAGGGGGGAGCAGTTCTTC. Translated, it gives CASSLAGASGRGEQFF. The genes are TRBV5-4 and TRBJ2-1; TRBD2 aligns across 12 bases. This CDR3 has 16 residues. Trimming cost V 0 bases and J 10 bases; bases outside gene matches: 8. Germline V gene lookup returns CDR1 SGHNT and CDR2 YYREEE (reference sequence). Drawing the rest from reference TRBV5-4 and TRBJ2-1, the complete variable domain is ETGVTQSPTHLIKTRGQQVTLRCSSQSGHNTVSWYQQALGQGPQFIFQYYREEENGRGNFPPRFSGLQFPNYSSELNVNALELDDSALYLCASSLAGASGRGEQFFGPGTRLTVL.

V usage is TRBV5-6 and J usage is TRBJ2-5, with D possibly matching TRBD1 (5 bases). The germline V gene has CDR1 SGHDT and CDR2 YYEEEE. The CDR3 is made up of 15 amino acids. The V end was cut by 4 bases, the J end by 4 bases, with 17 bases between. The CDR3 spells CASSRSGAGSETQYF. The CDR3 DNA reads TGTGCCAGCAGCCGCAGTGGGGCTGGATCAGAGACCCAGTACTTC.

The rearrangement joins TRBV24-1 to TRBJ2-7, with 11 bases lining up with TRBD1. Germline V gives CDR1 KGHDR, CDR2 SFDVKD. CDR3 length: 16 residues. V was pared by 6 bases and J by 6 bases, with 12 bases of the junction left unmatched. The CDR3 coding sequence is TGTGCCACCAGTCCCACCGGGACAGGGGGGCTTGCCGAGCAGTACTTC. Its protein product is CATSPTGTGGLAEQYF.

The chain is built from TRBV28 and TRBJ1-5; D might be TRBD1 (6 bases). Germline V gives CDR1 MDHEN, CDR2 SYDVKM. The V end was cut by 11 bases, the J end by 7 bases, with 18 bases between. The CDR3 covers 13 residues. CDR3 region: CAAGGQGFQPQHF. Written as DNA, the CDR3 is TGTGCCGCGGGGGGGCAAGGCTTCCAGCCCCAGCATTTT. Together with reference TRBV28 and TRBJ1-5, the CDR3 gives the full variable domain: DVKVTQSSRYLVKRTGEKVFLECVQDMDHENMFWYRQDPGLGLRLIYFSYDVKMKEKGDIPEGYSVSREKKERFSLILESASTNQTSMYLCAAGGQGFQPQHFGDGTRLSIL.

V and J are TRBV5-6 and TRBJ1-2; 9 nucleotides match TRBD1. The junction had 5 bases not matched to a gene; V was cut back by 3 bases and J by 2 bases. The CDR3 length is 15 residues. Germline V gene data show CDR1 as SGHDT and CDR2 as YYEEEE. DNA for the CDR3: TGTGCCAGCAGCTGGGGGGACAGGGTGAACTATGGCTACACCTTC. Protein sequence: CASSWGDRVNYGYTF.

The V gene is TRBV5-4, the J gene TRBJ1-3; 8 positions agree with TRBD1. This CDR3 has 12 amino acids. J was trimmed by 9 bases and V by 3 bases; bases with no gene match: 2. Per germline, CDR1 SGHNT and CDR2 YYREEE (reference sequence). The CDR3 is CASSSTGGTIYF. In DNA, the CDR3 is TGTGCCAGCAGCTCCACAGGGGGCACCATATATTTT. Drawing the rest from reference TRBV5-4 and TRBJ1-3, the complete variable domain is ETGVTQSPTHLIKTRGQQVTLRCSSQSGHNTVSWYQQALGQGPQFIFQYYREEENGRGNFPPRFSGLQFPNYSSELNVNALELDDSALYLCASSSTGGTIYFGEGSWLTVV.

In its sample, this clone was seen once. The CDR3 spells CATSRDLGAYEQYF. The CDR3 region has the DNA TGTGCCACCAGCAGAGATTTAGGGGCCTACGAGCAGTACTTC. The V call is TRBV15, the J call TRBJ2-7; maybe TRBD1 (5 bases). Germline lookup yields CDR1 LNHNV and CDR2 YYDKDF (reference sequence). V lost 0 bases, J lost 2 bases, and 8 bases lay in between. The CDR3 spans 14 residues. Filled out from reference TRBV15 and TRBJ2-7, the complete variable domain reads DAMVIQNPRYQVTQFGKPVTLSCSQTLNHNVMYWYQQKSSQAPKLLFHYYDKDFNNEADTPDNFQSRRPNTSFCFLDIRSPGLGDTAMYLCATSRDLGAYEQYFGPGTRLTVT.